This entry lists 20 T cell receptor beta chains sequenced from one sample in a study of beta chain features in type 1 diabetes. Expressed TCRB transcripts were sequenced because the entire RNA isolate underwent reverse transcription. Using immunoSEQ multiplex PCR, the repertoire was profiled, and TCRdb retains in-frame clones only, with some absent. The data contain some 900,000 clones, roughly a sixth of them singletons. The sample taken for sequencing was naive CD4+ T cells from blood. The receptors come from a woman younger than 35 in good health.

The chain has TRBV23-1 and TRBJ2-5, with D perhaps matching TRBD1 (6 bases). TRBV23-1 is an open reading frame, and its role is uncertain. The CDR3 has 13 residues. V dropped 4 bases and J dropped 10 bases, with 16 bases sitting between them. The CDR3 is CASSRIGTIRQYF. Here the CDR3 DNA reads TGCGCCAGCAGTCGTATCGGGACAATTCGCCAGTACTTC.

CDR3 DNA: TGTGCCATCAGTGAGTCGACTCCAGGGACAAATGAGCAGTTCTTC. It translates to CAISESTPGTNEQFF. V is TRBV10-3 and J is TRBJ2-1; possible D gene TRBD1, 6 bases. The ends were cut back, 0 bases at V and 7 bases at J, with 13 bases in the middle. The CDR3 loop spans 15 amino acids. CDR1 ENHRY and CDR2 SYGVKD come from the germline V gene.

This clone appeared a few times. CDR3 loop: CSVARTVMNTEAFF. The CDR3 DNA reads as TGCAGCGTCGCCCGGACGGTGATGAACACTGAAGCTTTCTTT. V usage is TRBV29-1 and J usage is TRBJ1-1; no clear D gene. Germline V gene lookup returns CDR1 SQVTM and CDR2 ANQGSEA. There are 14 residues in the CDR3. Trimming left V 6 bases short and J 0 bases short, with 14 bases between.

The chain couples TRBV7-8 to TRBJ2-1, with no clear D. The ends were cut back, 1 base at V and 12 bases at J, with 13 bases in the middle. Germline-derived CDR1 and CDR2 are SGHVS and FQNEAQ. This CDR3 is 13 amino acids long. CDR3 protein: CASSLGGQAGQFF. CDR3 in DNA: TGTGCCAGCAGCTTAGGTGGGCAGGCCGGGCAGTTCTTC.

V is TRBV5-1 and J is TRBJ2-2; D perhaps matches TRBD2 (6 bases). Looked up from germline, CDR1 is SGHRS and CDR2 is YFSETQ. Trimming shortened V by 5 bases and J by 4 bases, and 18 bases separated the two germline ends. The CDR3 totals 16 residues. CDR3 region: CASRVIGAGSTGELFF. The CDR3, as DNA: TGCGCCAGCAGAGTAATCGGGGCGGGGAGCACCGGGGAGCTGTTTTTT.

This clone was counted between two and nine times. This rearrangement joins TRBV10-3 to TRBJ2-3; D is unresolved. V lost 3 bases and J lost 5, with 6 bases in between. Germline CDR1 reads ENHRY; CDR2 reads SYGVKD. There are 12 residues in the CDR3. CDR3 sequence (DNA): TGTGCCATCAGTGATCGGATAGATACGCAGTATTTT. This gives the protein CAISDRIDTQYF.

CDR3 region: CAISGGGETQYF. CDR3 bases: TGTGCCATCAGCGGGGGAGGTGAGACCCAGTACTTC. The gene calls are TRBV6-6 and TRBJ2-5; 8 positions match TRBD2. CDR1 is MNHNY, CDR2 SVGAGI, per germline (reference sequence). V gave up 10 bases and J gave up 5 bases; unmatched junction bases: 6. The CDR3 length is 12 residues.

The chain recombines TRBV25-1 with TRBJ1-2, with no clear D. Germline CDR1 reads MGHDK; CDR2 reads SYGVNS. Trimming cost V 0 bases and J 1 base, with 12 bases left between them. The length of the CDR3 is 16 residues. This CDR3 is CASSEYNSLNNYGYTF. Written as DNA, the CDR3 is TGTGCCAGCAGTGAATATAATAGCTTAAATAACTATGGCTACACCTTC.

This chain joins TRBV9 and TRBJ2-5; D is possibly TRBD2 (6 bases). The CDR3 covers 16 residues. CDR1 is SGDLS and CDR2 is YYNGEE in the germline V gene. The V and J ends lost 4 bases and 5 bases respectively, with 21 bases between them. CDR3 amino acids: CASSLTAGGAGETQYF. CDR3 in DNA: TGTGCCAGCAGCCTCACGGCTGGAGGGGCGGGGGAGACCCAGTACTTC.

The chain is built from TRBV6-5 and TRBJ1-4; D unclear. V was pared by 0 bases and J by 10 bases, with 12 bases between. This CDR3 is 14 amino acids long. In germline, CDR1 is MNHEY, CDR2 SVGAGI. CDR3 bases: TGTGCCAGCAGTTACTCGAGTAAACGGGGAAAACTGTTTTTT. It translates to CASSYSSKRGKLFF.

This clone was counted between two and nine times. V usage is TRBV7-9 and J usage is TRBJ2-5, with D possibly being TRBD1 (6 bases). The V and J ends lost 3 bases and 0 bases respectively, with 14 bases between them. Germline CDR1 is SEHNR and CDR2 is FQNEAQ (reference sequence). The CDR3 spans 16 residues. As DNA, the CDR3 is TGTGCCAGCAGCTTTGCGTTGACAGGCAACCAAGAGACCCAGTACTTC. It translates to CASSFALTGNQETQYF.

The chain carries TRBV7-9 and TRBJ2-7; D might be TRBD2 (6 bases). This CDR3 comprises 14 residues. Trimming removed 2 bases from V and 5 bases from J, with 13 bases in between. Germline V CDR1 and CDR2: SEHNR, FQNEAQ (reference sequence). The CDR3 coding sequence is TGTGCCAGCAGCTTATTCGGGGGAAGTGACGAGCAGTACTTC. It translates to CASSLFGGSDEQYF.

V and J are TRBV7-6 and TRBJ1-3; 9 bases map to TRBD1. This CDR3 is built from 13 residues. CDR1 is SGHVS, CDR2 FNYEAQ, per germline. Unmatched junction bases numbered 1, after V lost 0 bases and J lost 10 bases. CDR3 bases: TGTGCCAGCAGCTTAGCGGACAGGGGTACCATATATTTT. Encoded protein: CASSLADRGTIYF.

The chain joins TRBV10-3 to TRBJ1-6, with TRBD1 matching over 8 bases. The CDR3 length is 14 residues. Germline CDR1 ENHRY, CDR2 SYGVKD. V was pared by 4 bases and J by 8 bases, with 4 bases of the junction left unmatched. The chain's CDR3 is CAISGQGNDSPLHF. The CDR3 DNA reads as TGTGCCATCAGTGGACAGGGGAACGATTCACCCCTCCACTTT.

The chain links TRBV29-1 to TRBJ2-5, with 12 bases matching TRBD2. The CDR3 extends over 17 amino acids. Germline V lookup: CDR1 SQVTM, CDR2 ANQGSEA. Trimming at V came to 2 bases and at J to 5 bases, leaving 12 bases not matched to a gene. The CDR3 DNA is TGCAGCGTTGAAAGTCGGACTAGCGGGATGGCGGGCGAGACCCAGTACTTC. Translated, it gives CSVESRTSGMAGETQYF.

V usage is TRBV28 and J usage is TRBJ1-2, with D maybe TRBD1 (5 bases). The V end was cut by 7 bases, the J end by 8 bases, with 23 bases between. This CDR3 is built from 15 residues. Germline V gene sequence: CDR1 MDHEN, CDR2 SYDVKM. CDR3 amino acids: CASTRSRREVLGYTF. CDR3 coding DNA: TGTGCCAGCACCCGAAGTCGCAGGGAGGTCCTCGGCTACACCTTC.

This clone was detected only a few times. The V gene is TRBV18, the J gene TRBJ2-7; 10 bases agree with TRBD2. This CDR3 has 15 residues. V lost 5 bases to trimming and J lost 2 bases; unmatched junction nucleotides: 6. CDR1 and CDR2 from the germline V gene are KGHSH and LQKENI. CDR3 residues: CASSYTSGATYEQYF. In DNA form, the CDR3 reads TGTGCCAGCTCATACACTAGCGGGGCGACCTACGAGCAGTACTTC.

There are a few counts of this clone. The chain carries TRBV5-5 and TRBJ2-1; D perhaps matches TRBD2 (5 bases). The CDR3 contains 16 residues. The V end lost 3 bases, the J end lost 0 bases, and 13 bases lay between the germline ends. Germline V lookup: CDR1 SGHKS, CDR2 YYEKEE (reference sequence). The CDR3 nucleotides are TGTGCCAGCAGCTCGGGGATCTCCCTCTCCTACAATGAGCAGTTCTTC. Its translation: CASSSGISLSYNEQFF.

This clone came up a few times. The chain has TRBV5-6 and TRBJ1-2; no reliable D call. The CDR3 has 13 amino acids. Germline V gives CDR1 SGHDT, CDR2 YYEEEE. V dropped 1 base and J dropped 2 bases, with 6 bases sitting between them. The chain's CDR3 is CASSLPENYGYTF. The CDR3 DNA reads as TGTGCCAGCAGCTTGCCGGAAAACTATGGCTACACCTTC.

This clone was seen a few times. This rearrangement joins TRBV11-2 to TRBJ2-3; a possible D gene is TRBD1 (5 bases). The ends were cut back, 1 base at V and 6 bases at J, with 11 bases in the middle. The CDR3 runs 14 residues. The germline CDR1 and CDR2 sequences are SGHAT and FQNNGV. CDR3 nucleotides: TGTGCCAGCAGCTTAGTTGCAGGGTTGGATACGCAGTATTTT. Protein product: CASSLVAGLDTQYF.